These T cell receptor beta chains were read from a single sample in a study of T cell changes during pregnancy in multiple sclerosis. The repertoire was sequenced with immunoSEQ multiplex PCR; TCRdb's copy has only in-frame clones and lacks some. Found here are around 99,000 clones, just under 95% of them singletons; the top ten hold 0.78%. Sequencing used peripheral blood, obtained in the third trimester of pregnancy. Receptors were obtained from a female donor in good health, enrolled as a control in a pregnancy study. CDR3s include the opening cysteine and the closing phenylalanine or tryptophan. The order of the fields is D gene, J gene, V gene, clone size, CDR3 protein, CDR3 DNA. The D gene is left open where the match is weak. Size tells how often a clone was seen (once, few, many) or the class of an expanded clone, and some rows leave it out.

d_call: NA
j_call: TRBJ1-2
v_call: TRBV18
clone_size: NA
cdr3_aa: CASSAGLADYGYTF
cdr3_nt: TGTGCCAGCTCCGCAGGGTTAGCTGACTATGGCTACACCTTC

d_call: NA
j_call: TRBJ2-2
v_call: TRBV18
clone_size: once
cdr3_aa: CASSPRTGRDTGELFF
cdr3_nt: TGTGCCAGCTCACCACGGACAGGGAGGGACACCGGGGAGCTGTTTTTT

d_call: NA
j_call: TRBJ1-2
v_call: TRBV7-2
clone_size: NA
cdr3_aa: CASSSGAGAGYTF
cdr3_nt: TGTGCCAGCAGCTCCGGGGCAGGGGCTGGCTACACCTTC

d_call: NA
j_call: TRBJ1-2
v_call: TRBV6-6
clone_size: NA
cdr3_aa: CASSYGRGEKNGYTF
cdr3_nt: TGTGCCAGCAGTTATGGGCGGGGGGAAAAGAATGGCTACACCTTC

d_call: TRBD1
j_call: TRBJ2-3
v_call: TRBV30
clone_size: NA
cdr3_aa: CAWSDDRGETDTQYF
cdr3_nt: TGTGCCTGGAGCGACGACAGGGGGGAAACAGATACGCAGTATTTT

d_call: NA
j_call: TRBJ1-2
v_call: TRBV5-6
clone_size: NA
cdr3_aa: CASSIQGGLGGYTF
cdr3_nt: TGTGCCAGCAGTATACAGGGAGGGCTCGGGGGCTACACCTTC

d_call: NA
j_call: TRBJ1-3
v_call: TRBV18
clone_size: NA
cdr3_aa: CASSPPSFGGNTIYF
cdr3_nt: TGTGCCAGCTCACCCCCCTCCTTCGGTGGAAACACCATATATTTT

d_call: NA
j_call: TRBJ1-1
v_call: TRBV19
clone_size: NA
cdr3_aa: CASSIGKGSVF
cdr3_nt: TGTGCCAGTAGTATAGGTAAGGGGTCGGTCTTT

d_call: TRBD2
j_call: TRBJ2-3
v_call: TRBV5-5
clone_size: NA
cdr3_aa: CASSLVASGGLTDTQYF
cdr3_nt: TGTGCCAGCAGCTTGGTGGCTAGCGGGGGTCTCACAGATACGCAGTATTTT

d_call: TRBD1
j_call: TRBJ1-6
v_call: TRBV7-9
clone_size: once
cdr3_aa: CASSPGTGDNSPLHF
cdr3_nt: TGTGCCAGCAGCCCTGGGACAGGGGACAATTCACCCCTCCACTTT

d_call: NA
j_call: TRBJ2-5
v_call: TRBV6-1
clone_size: NA
cdr3_aa: CASRAVETQYF
cdr3_nt: TGTGCCAGCAGAGCGGTGGAGACCCAGTACTTC

d_call: TRBD1
j_call: TRBJ2-2
v_call: TRBV19
clone_size: NA
cdr3_aa: CARTDRVTSNTGELFF
cdr3_nt: TGTGCCAGAACAGACAGGGTAACTTCGAACACCGGGGAGCTGTTTTTT

d_call: NA
j_call: TRBJ2-6
v_call: TRBV29-1
clone_size: NA
cdr3_aa: CSVDHTGMGGANVLTF
cdr3_nt: TGCAGCGTCGATCACACAGGGATGGGGGGGGCCAACGTCCTGACTTTC

d_call: NA
j_call: TRBJ1-1
v_call: TRBV4-3
clone_size: once
cdr3_aa: CASSQEGGWDTEAFF
cdr3_nt: TGCGCCAGCAGCCAAGAGGGGGGGTGGGACACTGAAGCTTTCTTT

d_call: TRBD2
j_call: TRBJ2-7
v_call: TRBV7-3
clone_size: NA
cdr3_aa: CASSLGGGYEQYF
cdr3_nt: TGTGCCAGCAGCCTCGGGGGGGGATACGAGCAGTACTTC

d_call: TRBD2
j_call: TRBJ2-5
v_call: TRBV5-4
clone_size: NA
cdr3_aa: CASSPTGGGVFETQYF
cdr3_nt: TGTGCCAGCAGCCCCACGGGGGGAGGGGTGTTCGAGACCCAGTACTTC

d_call: TRBD1
j_call: TRBJ1-1
v_call: TRBV7-8
clone_size: NA
cdr3_aa: CASSLAAGGIMNTEAFF
cdr3_nt: TGTGCCAGCAGCTTAGCCGCAGGGGGCATCATGAACACTGAAGCTTTCTTT

d_call: TRBD1
j_call: TRBJ1-1
v_call: TRBV6-6
clone_size: NA
cdr3_aa: CASSPRTGGNTEAFF
cdr3_nt: TGTGCCAGCAGTCCCCGGACAGGGGGAAACACTGAAGCTTTCTTT

d_call: NA
j_call: TRBJ2-3
v_call: TRBV11-3
clone_size: NA
cdr3_aa: CASSPTDKSGQYF
cdr3_nt: TGTGCCAGCAGCCCGACCGATAAGTCGGGGCAGTATTTT

d_call: NA
j_call: TRBJ1-1
v_call: TRBV7-2
clone_size: NA
cdr3_aa: CASSLSSGQGEAFF
cdr3_nt: TGTGCCAGCAGCTTATCGTCAGGTCAGGGAGAAGCTTTCTTT

d_call: NA
j_call: TRBJ2-3
v_call: TRBV5-6
clone_size: NA
cdr3_aa: CASSPDTPPGTLSTDTQYF
cdr3_nt: TGTGCCAGCAGCCCGGACACTCCACCCGGGACTCTAAGCACAGATACGCAGTATTTT

d_call: TRBD1
j_call: TRBJ2-3
v_call: TRBV5-5
clone_size: NA
cdr3_aa: CASSATGAGGGDTQYF
cdr3_nt: TGTGCCAGCAGCGCGACAGGGGCAGGCGGTGGGGATACGCAGTATTTT

d_call: NA
j_call: TRBJ1-4
v_call: TRBV9
clone_size: NA
cdr3_aa: CASSVGVGGSGANEKLFF
cdr3_nt: TGTGCCAGCAGCGTGGGGGTTGGGGGTTCAGGGGCTAATGAAAAACTGTTTTTT

d_call: NA
j_call: TRBJ1-5
v_call: TRBV5-1
clone_size: NA
cdr3_aa: CASSLMGGDQPQHF
cdr3_nt: TGCGCCAGCAGCCTGATGGGCGGGGATCAGCCCCAGCATTTT

d_call: NA
j_call: TRBJ2-1
v_call: TRBV7-9
clone_size: NA
cdr3_aa: CASSLLSASILREQFF
cdr3_nt: TGTGCCAGCAGCTTACTATCCGCGTCTATTCTCCGCGAGCAGTTCTTC

d_call: TRBD2
j_call: TRBJ2-7
v_call: TRBV5-6
clone_size: NA
cdr3_aa: CASSRLAEPSSYEQYF
cdr3_nt: TGTGCCAGCAGCCGACTAGCGGAACCCAGCTCCTACGAGCAGTACTTC

d_call: TRBD1
j_call: TRBJ2-3
v_call: TRBV7-2
clone_size: NA
cdr3_aa: CASSPQGNRRTDTQYF
cdr3_nt: TGTGCCAGCAGCCCACAGGGGAATAGGCGCACAGATACGCAGTATTTT

d_call: NA
j_call: TRBJ1-2
v_call: TRBV2
clone_size: NA
cdr3_aa: CASSDRDIFGYTF
cdr3_nt: TGTGCCAGCAGTGACCGGGACATCTTTGGCTACACCTTC

d_call: TRBD1
j_call: TRBJ1-2
v_call: TRBV7-2
clone_size: NA
cdr3_aa: CASSHGQGGVYGYTF
cdr3_nt: TGTGCCAGCAGCCACGGACAGGGAGGGGTCTATGGCTACACCTTC

d_call: NA
j_call: TRBJ2-3
v_call: TRBV29-1
clone_size: NA
cdr3_aa: CSAVDSITDTQYF
cdr3_nt: TGCAGCGCGGTCGACTCGATCACAGATACGCAGTATTTT

d_call: NA
j_call: TRBJ2-5
v_call: TRBV5-4
clone_size: NA
cdr3_aa: CASSLTGRGAETQYF
cdr3_nt: TGTGCCAGCAGTTTGACAGGTCGCGGCGCCGAGACCCAGTACTTC

d_call: NA
j_call: TRBJ2-5
v_call: TRBV5-5
clone_size: NA
cdr3_aa: CASSLAGGLVETQYF
cdr3_nt: TGTGCCAGCAGCTTGGCAGGGGGGCTGGTAGAGACCCAGTACTTC

d_call: NA
j_call: TRBJ1-6
v_call: TRBV30
clone_size: once
cdr3_aa: CAWSIGDSPLHF
cdr3_nt: TGTGCCTGGAGTATAGGGGATTCACCCCTCCACTTT

d_call: TRBD1
j_call: TRBJ1-1
v_call: TRBV30
clone_size: NA
cdr3_aa: CAWSSNRGTEAFF
cdr3_nt: TGTGCCTGGAGTTCGAACAGGGGCACTGAAGCTTTCTTT